These 3 T cell receptor beta chains were all obtained from the same sample, sequenced in a study of blood T cell repertoires in COVID-19. Profiling relied on immunoSEQ multiplex PCR, and the TCRdb table lists in-frame clones only, not all of them. The sample contains 150,000 to 200,000 clones, around 86% of which appear only once. The source material was peripheral blood. Receptors were obtained from a man aged 45-60 years with active or convalescent COVID-19.

This clone came up once. CDR3 sequence reads: CASSFGGQNTEAFF. DNA of the CDR3: TGTGCCAGCAGTTTCGGGGGGCAGAACACTGAAGCTTTCTTT. The V call is TRBV6-5, the J call TRBJ1-1; D perhaps matches TRBD1 (6 bases). The CDR3 is 14 residues long. Per the germline V gene, CDR1 is MNHEY and CDR2 is SVGAGI. Deletions cut 4 bases from V and 1 base from J, with 10 bases between.

The chain has TRBV28 and TRBJ1-1; TRBD1 might be the D (5 bases). Trimming removed 7 bases from V and 1 base from J, with 10 bases in between. The germline gives CDR1 MDHEN, CDR2 SYDVKM. This CDR3 region has 13 residues. CDR3 bases: TGTGCCAGCAACAGGAACGCGAACACTGAAGCTTTCTTT. It translates to CASNRNANTEAFF.

The CDR3 here is CASSPYRGRLTTEAFF. The CDR3 DNA sequence: TGTGCCAGCTCACCATACAGGGGACGGCTAACGACTGAAGCTTTCTTT. The chain has TRBV18 and TRBJ1-1; 7 nucleotides match TRBD1. CDR1 is KGHSH and CDR2 is LQKENI in the germline V gene. The junction had 11 bases not matched to a gene; V was cut back by 2 bases and J by 5 bases. This CDR3 contains 16 residues. The full variable domain, completed using reference TRBV18 and TRBJ1-1, is NAGVMQNPRHLVRRRGQEARLRCSPMKGHSHVYWYRQLPEEGLKFMVYLQKENIIDESGMPKERFSAEFPKEGPSILRIQQVVRGDSAAYFCASSPYRGRLTTEAFFGQGTRLTVV.